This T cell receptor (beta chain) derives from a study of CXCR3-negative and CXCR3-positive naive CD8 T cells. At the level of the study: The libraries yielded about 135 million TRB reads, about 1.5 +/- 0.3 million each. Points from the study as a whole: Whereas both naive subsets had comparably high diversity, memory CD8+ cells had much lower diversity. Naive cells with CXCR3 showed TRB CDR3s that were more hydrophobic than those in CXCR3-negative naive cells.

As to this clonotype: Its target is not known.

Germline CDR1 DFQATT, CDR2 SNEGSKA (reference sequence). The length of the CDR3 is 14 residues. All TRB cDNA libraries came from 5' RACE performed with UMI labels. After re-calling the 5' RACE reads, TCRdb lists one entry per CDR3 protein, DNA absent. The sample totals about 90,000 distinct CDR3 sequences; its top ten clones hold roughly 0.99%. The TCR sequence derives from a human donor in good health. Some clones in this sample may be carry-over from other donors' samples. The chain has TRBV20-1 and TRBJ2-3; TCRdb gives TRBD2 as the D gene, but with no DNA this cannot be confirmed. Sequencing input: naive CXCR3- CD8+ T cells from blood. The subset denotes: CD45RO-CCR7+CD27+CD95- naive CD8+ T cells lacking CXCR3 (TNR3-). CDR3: CSATPTRGSDTQYF.